The source of this TCR beta chain is a study of blood T cell repertoires in COVID-19. Across the whole study: T cells, B-cell-depleted T cells, or PBMCs supplied cDNA or gDNA.

The age range of participants was about 18 to 89 years, with residence in some 25 US areas. Donors were grouped by their self-reported clinical history. A COVID-19 case had been met by exposed participants during the 2 weeks before study entry. Clones were sequenced by immunoSEQ multiplex PCR, and TCRdb holds only the in-frame ones, with some missing. The repertoire has approximately 250,000 clones, less than 95% of them found once; the top ten carry 2.5% to 3%. The source material was PBMCs or T cells enriched from blood (not recorded which). The TCR originated in a man in his forties who had been exposed to COVID-19.

As DNA, the CDR3 is TGTGCCAGCAGCGCCTGGGACAGTTCTTCACCCCTCCACTTT. It encodes CASSAWDSSSPLHF. V gene TRBV9 combines with J gene TRBJ1-6; 7 nucleotides align to TRBD1. V shed 3 bases, J shed 9 bases, and the junction held 6 bases outside the gene matches. The CDR3 consists of 14 residues. Germline V CDR1 and CDR2: SGDLS, YYNGEE.